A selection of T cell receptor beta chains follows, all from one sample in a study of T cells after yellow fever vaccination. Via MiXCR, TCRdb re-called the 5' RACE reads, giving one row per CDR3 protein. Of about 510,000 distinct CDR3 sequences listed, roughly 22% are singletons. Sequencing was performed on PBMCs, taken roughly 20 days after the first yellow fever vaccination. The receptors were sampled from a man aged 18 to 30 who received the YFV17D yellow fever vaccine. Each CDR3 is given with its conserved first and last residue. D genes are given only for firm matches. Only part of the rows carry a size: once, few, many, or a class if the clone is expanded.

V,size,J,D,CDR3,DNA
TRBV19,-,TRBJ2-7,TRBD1,CASTPRGQGSYEQYF,TGTGCCAGTACTCCTCGGGGACAGGGATCCTACGAGCAGTACTTC
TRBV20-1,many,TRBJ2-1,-,CSALTRGTNEQFF,TGCAGTGCTCTAACTAGAGGCACCAATGAGCAGTTCTTC
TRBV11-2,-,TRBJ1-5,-,CASSLDGHANQPQHF,TGTGCCAGCAGCTTAGATGGACACGCCAATCAGCCCCAGCATTTT
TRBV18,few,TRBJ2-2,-,CASSPLEGTGELFF,TGTGCCAGCTCACCGCTCGAGGGGACCGGGGAGCTGTTTTTT
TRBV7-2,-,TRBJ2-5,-,CASRLISVGETQYF,TGTGCCAGCAGGCTTATATCCGTCGGAGAGACCCAGTACTTC
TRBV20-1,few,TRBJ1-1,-,CSASRQTNTEAFF,TGCAGTGCTAGTCGGCAGACGAACACTGAAGCTTTCTTT
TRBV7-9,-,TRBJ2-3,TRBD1,CASSLEQGVVTDTQYF,TGTGCCAGCAGCTTAGAACAGGGGGTAGTCACAGATACGCAGTATTTT
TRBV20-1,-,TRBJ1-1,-,CSARHLREAIRAAFF,TGCAGTGCTAGACACCTTCGCGAGGCGATACGGGCGGCTTTCTTT
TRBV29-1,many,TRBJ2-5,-,CSVGVTETQYF,TGCAGCGTTGGGGTCACGGAGACCCAGTACTTC
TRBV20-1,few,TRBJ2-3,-,CSAEPGIGTDTQYF,TGCAGTGCTGAGCCGGGAATCGGCACAGATACGCAGTATTTT
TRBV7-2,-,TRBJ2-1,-,CASGSIGDEQFF,TGTGCCAGCGGATCTATTGGCGATGAGCAGTTCTTC
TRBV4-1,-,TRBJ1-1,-,CASSHILSGGENTEAFF,TGCGCCAGCAGCCACATACTGTCAGGTGGGGAAAACACTGAAGCTTTCTTT
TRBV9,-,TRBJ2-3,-,CASSAGLLTDTQYF,TGTGCCAGCAGCGCAGGACTTCTCACAGATACGCAGTATTTT
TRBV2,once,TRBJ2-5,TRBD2,CASLPGGRETQYF,TGTGCCAGCCTACCGGGGGGGCGCGAGACCCAGTACTTC
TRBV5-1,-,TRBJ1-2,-,CASSPGHRDYGYTF,TGCGCCAGCAGCCCGGGACACCGGGACTATGGCTACACCTTC
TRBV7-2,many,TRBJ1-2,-,CASSRNQGNYGYTF,TGTGCCAGCAGCAGAAACCAGGGGAACTATGGCTACACCTTC
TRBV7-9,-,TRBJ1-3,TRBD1,CASSRGTGGNTIYF,TGTGCCAGCAGCCGTGGGACAGGAGGAAACACCATATATTTT
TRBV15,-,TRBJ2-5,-,CATSKRDIQETQYF,TGTGCCACCAGCAAACGGGACATCCAAGAGACCCAGTACTTC
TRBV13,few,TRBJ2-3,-,CASSRLYAGAGNADTQYF,TGTGCCAGCAGCCGGCTTTATGCGGGGGCCGGGAACGCAGATACGCAGTATTTT
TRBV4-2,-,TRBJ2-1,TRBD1,CASREDRGDYNEQFF,TGTGCCAGCAGGGAAGACAGGGGGGACTACAATGAGCAGTTCTTC
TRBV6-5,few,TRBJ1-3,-,CASSYGRSSGNTIYF,TGTGCCAGCAGTTATGGTCGATCCTCTGGAAACACCATATATTTT
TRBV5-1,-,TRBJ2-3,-,CASSLGTEPDTQYF,TGCGCCAGCAGCTTGGGGACAGAGCCAGATACGCAGTATTTT
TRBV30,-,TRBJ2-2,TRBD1,CASPPRTGYTGELFF,TGTGCCTCGCCCCCAAGGACAGGGTACACCGGGGAGCTGTTTTTT
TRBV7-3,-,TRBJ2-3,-,CASSPELGGPTDTQYF,TGTGCCAGCAGCCCAGAATTGGGGGGTCCCACAGATACGCAGTATTTT
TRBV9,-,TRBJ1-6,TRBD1,CASSATGTWNSPLHF,TGTGCCAGCAGCGCGACAGGGACATGGAATTCACCCCTCCACTTT
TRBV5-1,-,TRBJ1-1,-,CASSLSAKNTEAFF,TGCGCCAGCAGCTTAAGCGCAAAGAACACTGAAGCTTTCTTT
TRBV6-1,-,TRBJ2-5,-,CASSRRFEETQYF,TGTGCCAGCAGTCGACGTTTTGAGGAGACCCAGTACTTC
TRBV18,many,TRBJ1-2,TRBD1,CASGRQGDYGYTF,TGTGCCAGCGGTCGACAGGGGGACTATGGCTACACCTTC
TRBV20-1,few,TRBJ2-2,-,CSASPAGWTGELFF,TGCAGTGCTTCTCCCGCAGGCTGGACCGGGGAGCTGTTTTTT
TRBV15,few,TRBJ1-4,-,CATSSRRVRDEKLFF,TGTGCCACCAGTAGCCGCAGGGTCAGGGATGAAAAACTGTTTTTT
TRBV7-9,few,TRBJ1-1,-,CASSFPGNPGGTEAFF,TGTGCCAGCAGCTTCCCCGGAAATCCTGGGGGAACTGAAGCTTTCTTT
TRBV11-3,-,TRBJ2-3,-,CASSSAGESTDTQYF,TGTGCCAGCAGCTCCGCAGGGGAAAGCACAGATACGCAGTATTTT
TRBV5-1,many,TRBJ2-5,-,CASSLAGSLETQYF,TGCGCCAGCAGCTTGGCCGGTAGCTTGGAGACCCAGTACTTC
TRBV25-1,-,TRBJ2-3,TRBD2,CASSPRGDYTDTQYF,TGTGCCAGCAGTCCCCGGGGGGACTATACAGATACGCAGTATTTT
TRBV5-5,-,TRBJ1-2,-,CASSVAGSIDDGYTF,TGTGCCAGCAGTGTAGCCGGGAGCATCGACGATGGCTACACCTTC
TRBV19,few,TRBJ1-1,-,CASSIDFGGTEAFF,TGTGCCAGTAGTATAGATTTCGGAGGCACTGAAGCTTTCTTT
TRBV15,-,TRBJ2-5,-,CATSSKRGRNRDTTQETQYF,TGTGCCACCAGCAGCAAAAGAGGGAGGAACCGGGACACAACACAAGAGACCCAGTACTTC
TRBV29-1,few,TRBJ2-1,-,CSAQDGRSGSSYNEQFF,TGCAGCGCACAGGACGGGCGATCGGGGAGCTCCTACAATGAGCAGTTCTTC
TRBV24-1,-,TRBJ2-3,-,CATSDSRSGVITDTQYF,TGTGCCACCAGTGATTCCCGGTCGGGGGTTATCACAGATACGCAGTATTTT
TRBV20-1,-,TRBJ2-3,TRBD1,CSAVQGANTDTQYF,TGCAGTGCTGTACAGGGGGCAAACACAGATACGCAGTATTTT
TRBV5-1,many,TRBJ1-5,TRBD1,CASSVGTDPNQPQHF,TGCGCCAGCAGCGTTGGGACAGATCCGAATCAGCCCCAGCATTTT
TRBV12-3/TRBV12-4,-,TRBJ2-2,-,CASSSRLANTGELFF,TGTGCCAGCAGTTCTCGACTAGCGAACACCGGGGAGCTGTTTTTT